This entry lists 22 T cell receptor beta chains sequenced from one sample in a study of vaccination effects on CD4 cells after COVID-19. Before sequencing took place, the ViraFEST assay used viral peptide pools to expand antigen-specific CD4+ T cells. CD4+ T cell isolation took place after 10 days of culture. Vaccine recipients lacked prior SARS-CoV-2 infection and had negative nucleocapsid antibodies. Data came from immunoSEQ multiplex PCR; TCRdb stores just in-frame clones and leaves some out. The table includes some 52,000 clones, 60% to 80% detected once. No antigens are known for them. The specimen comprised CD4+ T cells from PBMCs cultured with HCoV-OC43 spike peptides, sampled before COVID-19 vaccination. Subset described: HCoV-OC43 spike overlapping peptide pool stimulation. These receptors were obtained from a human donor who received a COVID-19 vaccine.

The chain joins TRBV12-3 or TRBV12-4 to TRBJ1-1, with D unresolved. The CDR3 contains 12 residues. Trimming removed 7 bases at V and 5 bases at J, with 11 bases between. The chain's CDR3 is CASTRVRTEAFF. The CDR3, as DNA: TGTGCCAGCACCCGGGTTCGGACTGAAGCTTTCTTT.

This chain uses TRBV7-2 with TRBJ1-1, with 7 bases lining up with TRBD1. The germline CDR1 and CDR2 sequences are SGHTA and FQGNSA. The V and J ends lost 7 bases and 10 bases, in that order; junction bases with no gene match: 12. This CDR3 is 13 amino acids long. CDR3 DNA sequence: TGTGCCAGCAAATCGACAGGGAATAAGGGAGCTTTCTTT. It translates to CASKSTGNKGAFF.

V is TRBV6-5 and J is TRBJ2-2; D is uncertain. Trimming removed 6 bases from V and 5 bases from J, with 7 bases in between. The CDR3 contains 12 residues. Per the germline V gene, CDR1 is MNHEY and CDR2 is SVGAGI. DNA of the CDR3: TGTGCCAGCAGCAAGAGGACCGGGGAGCTGTTTTTT. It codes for CASSKRTGELFF.

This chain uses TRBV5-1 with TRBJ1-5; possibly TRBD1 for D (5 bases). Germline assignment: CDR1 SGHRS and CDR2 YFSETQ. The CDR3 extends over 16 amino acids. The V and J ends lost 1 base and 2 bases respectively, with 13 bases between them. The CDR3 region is CASSLREWDGNQPQHF. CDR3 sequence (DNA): TGCGCCAGCAGCTTGAGGGAGTGGGACGGCAATCAGCCCCAGCATTTT.

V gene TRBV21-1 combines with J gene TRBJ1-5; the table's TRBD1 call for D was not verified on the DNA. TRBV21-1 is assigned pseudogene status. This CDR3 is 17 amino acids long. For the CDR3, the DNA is TGTGCCAGCAGCAAACGCTCTTACCGACAGGGCGGACAGCCCCAGCATTTT. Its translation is CASSKRSYRQGGQPQHF.

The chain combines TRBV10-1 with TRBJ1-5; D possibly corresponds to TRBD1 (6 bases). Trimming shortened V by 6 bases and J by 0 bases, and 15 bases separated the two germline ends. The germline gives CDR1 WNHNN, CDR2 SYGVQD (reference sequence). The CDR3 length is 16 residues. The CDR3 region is CASRGGQPYSNQPQHF. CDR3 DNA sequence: TGCGCCAGCAGGGGCGGACAGCCTTATAGCAATCAGCCCCAGCATTTT.

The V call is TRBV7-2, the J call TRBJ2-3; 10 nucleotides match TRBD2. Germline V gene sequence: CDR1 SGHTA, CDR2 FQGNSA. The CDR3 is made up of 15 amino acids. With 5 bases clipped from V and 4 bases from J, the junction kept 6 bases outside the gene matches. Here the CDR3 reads CASSPAGGRSDTQYF. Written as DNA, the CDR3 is TGTGCCAGCAGCCCAGCGGGGGGGCGGTCAGATACGCAGTATTTT.

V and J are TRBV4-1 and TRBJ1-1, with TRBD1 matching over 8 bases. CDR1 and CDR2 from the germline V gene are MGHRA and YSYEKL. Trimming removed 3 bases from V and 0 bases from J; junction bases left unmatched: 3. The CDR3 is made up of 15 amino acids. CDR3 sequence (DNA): TGCGCCAGCAGCCATCGGACAGGGATGAACACTGAAGCTTTCTTT. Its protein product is CASSHRTGMNTEAFF.

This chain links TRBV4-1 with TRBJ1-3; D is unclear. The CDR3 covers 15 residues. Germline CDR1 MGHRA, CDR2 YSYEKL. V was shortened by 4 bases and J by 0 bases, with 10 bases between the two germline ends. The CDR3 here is CASSPPDNSGNTIYF. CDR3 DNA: TGCGCCAGCAGCCCGCCTGATAACTCTGGAAACACCATATATTTT.

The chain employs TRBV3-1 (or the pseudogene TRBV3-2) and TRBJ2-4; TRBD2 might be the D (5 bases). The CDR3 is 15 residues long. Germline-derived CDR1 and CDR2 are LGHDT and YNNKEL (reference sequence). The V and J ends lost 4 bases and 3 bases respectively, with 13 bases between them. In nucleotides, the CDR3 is TGTGCCAGCAGCCGGGTTAGCGATGGCAAAAACATTCAGTACTTC. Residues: CASSRVSDGKNIQYF.

The CDR3 DNA sequence: TGTGCCAGCTCATTGACAGGGAGCGAGCAGTACGTC. Protein: CASSLTGSEQYV. This rearrangement joins TRBV18 to TRBJ2-7; 7 nucleotides agree with TRBD1. Germline CDR1 is KGHSH and CDR2 is LQKENI. There are 12 residues in the CDR3. V lost 5 bases, J lost 6 bases, and 4 bases stayed unmatched.

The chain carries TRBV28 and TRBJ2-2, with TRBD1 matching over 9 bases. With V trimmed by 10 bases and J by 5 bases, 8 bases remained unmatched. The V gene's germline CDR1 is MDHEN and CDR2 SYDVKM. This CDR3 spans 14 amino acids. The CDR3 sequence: CATHRGRQTGELFF. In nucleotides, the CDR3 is TGTGCCACCCACAGGGGGCGTCAAACCGGGGAGCTGTTTTTT. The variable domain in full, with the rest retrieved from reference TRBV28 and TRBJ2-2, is DVKVTQSSRYLVKRTGEKVFLECVQDMDHENMFWYRQDPGLGLRLIYFSYDVKMKEKGDIPEGYSVSREKKERFSLILESASTNQTSMYLCATHRGRQTGELFFGEGSRLTVL.

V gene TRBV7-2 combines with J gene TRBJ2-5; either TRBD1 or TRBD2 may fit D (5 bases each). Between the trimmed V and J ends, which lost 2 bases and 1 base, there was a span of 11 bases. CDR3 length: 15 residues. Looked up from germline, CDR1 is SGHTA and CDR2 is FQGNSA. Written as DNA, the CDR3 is TGTGCCAGCAGCTTAATCGGGGCTACCCAAGAGACCCAGTACTTC. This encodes CASSLIGATQETQYF.

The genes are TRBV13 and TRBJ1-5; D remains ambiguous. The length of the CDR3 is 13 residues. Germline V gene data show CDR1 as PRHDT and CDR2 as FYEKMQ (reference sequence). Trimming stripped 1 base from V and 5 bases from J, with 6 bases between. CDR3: CASSLVAYQPQHF. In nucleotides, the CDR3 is TGTGCCAGCAGCTTAGTGGCGTATCAGCCCCAGCATTTT.

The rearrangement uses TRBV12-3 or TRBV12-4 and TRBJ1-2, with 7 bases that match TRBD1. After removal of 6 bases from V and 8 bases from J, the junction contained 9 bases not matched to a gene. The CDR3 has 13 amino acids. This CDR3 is CASSTGQVRGYTF. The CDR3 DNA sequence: TGTGCCAGCAGCACTGGACAGGTCCGGGGCTACACCTTC.

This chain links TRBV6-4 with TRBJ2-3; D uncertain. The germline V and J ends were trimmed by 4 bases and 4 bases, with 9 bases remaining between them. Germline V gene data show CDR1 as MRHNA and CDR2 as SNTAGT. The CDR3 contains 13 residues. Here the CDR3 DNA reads TGTGCCAGCAGTGCGGTAGCAGCAGATACGCAGTATTTT. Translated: CASSAVAADTQYF.

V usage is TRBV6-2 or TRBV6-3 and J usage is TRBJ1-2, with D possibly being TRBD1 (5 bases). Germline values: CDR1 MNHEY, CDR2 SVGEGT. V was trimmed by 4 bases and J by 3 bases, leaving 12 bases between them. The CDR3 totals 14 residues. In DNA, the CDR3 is TGTGCCAGCAGTTCCAGGGCGCCTGACTATGGCTACACCTTC. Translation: CASSSRAPDYGYTF.

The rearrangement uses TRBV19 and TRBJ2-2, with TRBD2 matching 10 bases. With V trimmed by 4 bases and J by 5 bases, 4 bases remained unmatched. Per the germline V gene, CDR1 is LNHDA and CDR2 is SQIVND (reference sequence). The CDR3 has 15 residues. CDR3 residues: CASSTSGGGTGELFF. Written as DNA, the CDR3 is TGTGCCAGTAGTACTAGCGGGGGTGGGACCGGGGAGCTGTTTTTT.

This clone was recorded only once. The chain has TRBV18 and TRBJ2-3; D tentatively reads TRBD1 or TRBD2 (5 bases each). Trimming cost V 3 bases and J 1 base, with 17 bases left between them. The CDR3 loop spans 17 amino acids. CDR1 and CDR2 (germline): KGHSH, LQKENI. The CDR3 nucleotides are TGTGCCAGCTCACCCAATTGGGGCAGGGACGGCACAGATACGCAGTATTTT. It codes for CASSPNWGRDGTDTQYF.

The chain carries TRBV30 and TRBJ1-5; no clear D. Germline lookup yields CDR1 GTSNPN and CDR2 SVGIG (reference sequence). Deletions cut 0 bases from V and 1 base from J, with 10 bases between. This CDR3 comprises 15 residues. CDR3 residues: CAWSVGMGSNQPQHF. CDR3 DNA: TGTGCCTGGAGTGTTGGGATGGGAAGCAATCAGCCCCAGCATTTT.

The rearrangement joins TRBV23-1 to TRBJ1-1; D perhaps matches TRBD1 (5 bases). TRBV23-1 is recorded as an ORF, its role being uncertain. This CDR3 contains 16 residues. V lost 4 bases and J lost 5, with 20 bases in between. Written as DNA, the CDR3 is TGCGCCAGCAGTCCGTCCGGAACAACGGGGGATACTGAAGCTTTCTTT. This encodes CASSPSGTTGDTEAFF.

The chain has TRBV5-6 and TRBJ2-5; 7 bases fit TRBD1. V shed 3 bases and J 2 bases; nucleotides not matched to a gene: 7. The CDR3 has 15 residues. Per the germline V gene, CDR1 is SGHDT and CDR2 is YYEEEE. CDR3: CASSWDRGRQETQYF. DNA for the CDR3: TGTGCCAGCAGCTGGGACAGAGGGCGTCAAGAGACCCAGTACTTC. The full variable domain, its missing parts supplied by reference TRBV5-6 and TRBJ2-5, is DAGVTQSPTHLIKTRGQQVTLRCSPKSGHDTVSWYQQALGQGPQFIFQYYEEEERQRGNFPDRFSGHQFPNYSSELNVNALLLGDSALYLCASSWDRGRQETQYFGPGTRLLVL.